This is a list of T cell receptor beta chains from one sample in a study of cytomegalovirus exposure and HLA in healthy donors. Data came from immunoSEQ multiplex PCR; TCRdb stores just in-frame clones and leaves some out. The data contain 150,000 to 180,000 clones, about 76% of them seen just once; the ten biggest clones take up around 7.2%. Sequencing was carried out using PBMCs. The origin of the receptors is a man younger than 45 in good health and CMV-seropositive. Each CDR3 is given with its conserved first and last residue. A D gene is named only where the DNA matches it firmly. The size of a clone is reported for some rows only, either as once, few or many, or as a class for expanded clones.

d_call j_call v_call clone_size cdr3_nt cdr3_aa
NA TRBJ2-7 TRBV27 NA TGTGCCAGCAGTTTATCGCTGCGGAGTAGCTCCTACGAGCAGTACTTC CASSLSLRSSSYEQYF
NA TRBJ1-2 TRBV7-3 NA TGTGCCAGCAGCTTAACTGGAGAGAGCTATGGCTACACCTTC CASSLTGESYGYTF
TRBD1 TRBJ1-1 TRBV10-3 NA TGTGCCATCAGTGAGTTGATTCCGGGACAGGGGGACACTGAAGCTTTCTTT CAISELIPGQGDTEAFF
NA TRBJ2-2 TRBV27 NA TGTGCCAGCCAAGCTTTCGCCCTGAACACCGGGGAGCTGTTTTTT CASQAFALNTGELFF
NA TRBJ1-1 TRBV30 NA TGTGCCTGGAGTAGCCCACAGGGAAGGACTGAAGCTTTCTTT CAWSSPQGRTEAFF
TRBD2 TRBJ2-7 TRBV4-1 NA TGCGCCAGCAGCCTTAGCGGGAGATACCACGAGCAGTACTTC CASSLSGRYHEQYF
TRBD2 TRBJ2-7 TRBV18 NA TGTGCCAGCTCCCCCGGGACTAGCGAGGAGCAGTACTTC CASSPGTSEEQYF
TRBD2 TRBJ2-7 TRBV4-1 once TGCGCCAGCAGCCAAGAGGGGCTAGCGGGAACCTACGAGCAGTACTTC CASSQEGLAGTYEQYF
TRBD1 TRBJ1-3 TRBV5-1 NA TGCGCCAGCAGCTTGAGGGGGGGACAGGGAAGAAACACCATATATTTT CASSLRGGQGRNTIYF
NA TRBJ2-7 TRBV19 NA TGTGCCAGTAGTACACCCCCCCACGAGCAGTACTTC CASSTPPHEQYF
NA TRBJ1-2 TRBV5-1 NA TGCGCCAGCAGCCTGAAAGAGGCCGAGTATGGCTACACCTTC CASSLKEAEYGYTF
TRBD2 TRBJ2-3 TRBV5-1 NA TGCGCCAGCAGAGGAGGTAGCGGGGCGACAGATACGCAGTATTTT CASRGGSGATDTQYF
TRBD1 TRBJ1-5 TRBV30 few TGTGCCTGGAGTGTAAGGGGGGACAGGGTCAATCAGCCCCAGCATTTT CAWSVRGDRVNQPQHF
TRBD1 TRBJ1-1 TRBV10-3 NA TGTGCCATCGGGGACAGACAGAACACTGAAGCTTTCTTT CAIGDRQNTEAFF
TRBD1 TRBJ1-2 TRBV30 NA TGTGCCTGGTTGACAACGACAGGGTATGGCTACACCTTC CAWLTTTGYGYTF
NA TRBJ1-2 TRBV5-1 NA TGCGCCAGCAGCTTGGAGGGTAGCAGGGCTGATAACTATGGCTACACCTTC CASSLEGSRADNYGYTF
NA TRBJ2-3 TRBV19 NA TGTGCCAGTAGTACCCCCACTGGGGCTAGCGCCCGCACAGATACGCAGTATTTT CASSTPTGASARTDTQYF
TRBD2 TRBJ2-7 TRBV5-6 NA TGTGCCAGCACCTTCGCGGGGGGTGTGAGAGGCTACGAGCAGTACTTC CASTFAGGVRGYEQYF
TRBD1 TRBJ2-7 TRBV9 NA TGTGCCAGCAGCGTAGAACAGGGGGTCTCCTACGAGCAGTACTTC CASSVEQGVSYEQYF
TRBD2 TRBJ2-3 TRBV2 few TGTGCCAGCACGCCCCTAGCGGGGATCACAGATACGCAGTATTTT CASTPLAGITDTQYF
TRBD2 TRBJ2-6 TRBV7-2 NA TGTGCCAGCAGCTTAGTTACTAGCGGGAGCTCTGGGGCCAACGTCCTGACTTTC CASSLVTSGSSGANVLTF
NA TRBJ1-4 TRBV7-2 NA TGTGCCAGCAGAGGGTACAGGGAAAATGAAAAACTGTTTTTT CASRGYRENEKLFF
NA TRBJ2-7 TRBV6-5 NA TGTGCCAGCAGTTACGGGCGCAAACCCTACGAGCAGTACTTC CASSYGRKPYEQYF
NA TRBJ1-1 TRBV6-1 NA TGTGCCAGCAGTGAAAACCGGGCAGGGGAAGCTTTCTTT CASSENRAGEAFF
NA TRBJ2-5 TRBV7-3 NA TGTGCCAGCAGCTTAGGGGCCGGAGGGGAAACCCAGTACTTC CASSLGAGGETQYF
TRBD1 TRBJ1-5 TRBV7-2 NA TGTGCCAGCAGCGGGCCAGGGGGTCAGCCCCAGCATTTT CASSGPGGQPQHF
TRBD1 TRBJ1-2 TRBV6-1 NA TGTGCCAGCAGTTTTTCGACAGGGGCCTATGGCTACACCTTC CASSFSTGAYGYTF
NA TRBJ2-2 TRBV7-3 NA TGTGCCAGCAGCCCTCTACTTGCCGGGGAGCTGTTTTTT CASSPLLAGELFF
TRBD2 TRBJ2-7 TRBV27 NA TGTGCCAGCAGTTTATCTCTAGCGGGATCCTACGAGCAGTACTTC CASSLSLAGSYEQYF
TRBD1 TRBJ2-1 TRBV11-1 NA TGTGCCAGCAGCCAAGGGACAGACTACAATGAGCAGTTCTTC CASSQGTDYNEQFF
NA TRBJ1-5 TRBV18 NA TGTGCCAGCTCACCAGACAGCTATAGCAATCAGCCCCAGCATTTT CASSPDSYSNQPQHF
TRBD1 TRBJ2-2 TRBV5-4 NA TGTGCCAGCAGCAAGCAGCAGGGGGCGAACACCGGGGAGCTGTTTTTT CASSKQQGANTGELFF
NA TRBJ2-7 TRBV7-9 NA TGTGCCAGCAGGGACACATTAACCTACGAGCAGTACTTC CASRDTLTYEQYF
TRBD2 TRBJ2-1 TRBV5-6 NA TGTGCCAGCAGCCTCGGGACTAGCGGCAGTTTGACCGATGAGCAGTTCTTC CASSLGTSGSLTDEQFF
NA TRBJ2-2 TRBV29-1 NA TGCAGCGTTGTCCCTGAGGACAGTTCAGGGGAGCTGTTTTTT CSVVPEDSSGELFF
NA TRBJ2-2 TRBV28 NA TGTGCCAGCAGGGGCTGGGGCTCAAGCACCGGGGAGCTGTTTTTT CASRGWGSSTGELFF
TRBD1 TRBJ1-2 TRBV9 NA TGTGCCAGCAGCGTAACGACAGGGGGAAGGGACTATGGCTACACCTTC CASSVTTGGRDYGYTF
NA TRBJ2-1 TRBV9 NA TGTGCCAGCAGCGTAGAGAGGGAGGCGGGACGAAACAATGAGCAGTTCTTC CASSVEREAGRNNEQFF
NA TRBJ1-4 TRBV7-9 once TGTGCCAGCAGCCCCCTGGGGGGACTGTTTTTT CASSPLGGLFF
NA TRBJ2-3 TRBV7-9 once TGTGCCAGCAGCGTACGGACAGGGAGGGGGTCAGATACGCAGTATTTT CASSVRTGRGSDTQYF
TRBD2 TRBJ2-3 TRBV4-1 NA TGCGCCAGCAGCATAGCGGGAGTTCAGTCAGATACGCAGTATTTT CASSIAGVQSDTQYF
NA TRBJ1-3 TRBV7-8 NA TGTGCCAGCAGCTTAGCGACTACAGGGTCTGGAAACACCATATATTTT CASSLATTGSGNTIYF
TRBD1 TRBJ2-7 TRBV5-4 few TGTGCCAGCAGCGACCGACAGGGTAGGTCCTACGAGCAGTACTTC CASSDRQGRSYEQYF
TRBD1 TRBJ2-2 TRBV18 NA TGTGCCAGCTCACCGGGACAGGGGGCCGAGGGACCCGGGGAGCTGTTTTTT CASSPGQGAEGPGELFF
TRBD2 TRBJ2-1 TRBV28 NA TGTGCCAGCAGCTTCCCCGCCCTTCTAGCGGACAAGAGCTCCTACAATGAGCAGTTCTTC CASSFPALLADKSSYNEQFF
NA TRBJ2-1 TRBV15 NA TGTGCCACCACACGCTTCGATGCGGGCACTCCCTACAATGAGCAGTTCTTC CATTRFDAGTPYNEQFF
NA TRBJ1-2 TRBV28 NA TGTGCCAGCAGAGCCTCCCAGGGCCTTGGGGTCTATGGCTACACCTTC CASRASQGLGVYGYTF
TRBD1 TRBJ1-1 TRBV19 NA TGTGCCAGTAGTACTGGGGGGACAGGGGGCACTGAAGCTTTCTTT CASSTGGTGGTEAFF
NA TRBJ2-2 TRBV6-5 NA TGTGCCAGCAGTGAAGCGAAAGCCGGGGAGCTGTTTTTT CASSEAKAGELFF
NA TRBJ2-7 TRBV11-3 NA TGTGCCAGCAGCTTAGGAGCGGTAGGCTCCTACGAGCAGTACTTC CASSLGAVGSYEQYF
NA TRBJ2-7 TRBV5-1 NA TGCGCCAGCAGCTTGGCCATGACAGGCAGTCAGTCCTACGAGCAGTACTTC CASSLAMTGSQSYEQYF